The rows below give T cell receptor beta chains drawn from one sample of a study of T cells after posttransplantation cyclophosphamide. Sequencing was performed with immunoSEQ multiplex PCR; in TCRdb, only in-frame clones are kept and a portion is missing. The data contain about 21,000 clones, 86% of them seen just once; the ten biggest clones take up 2% to 2.5%. The sequenced sample was PBMCs, obtained around 53 weeks after allogeneic stem cell transplant with calcineurin inhibitor and methotrexate. All receptors derive from a female patient aged 25-39 years who received an allogeneic stem cell transplant from an unrelated donor, was CMV-positive, and had acute and chronic GVHD. Some T cells may possibly be graft donor cells. Both conserved end residues are part of each CDR3. D genes are given only for firm matches. Clone size is not always given. Where it is, it says once, few, many or a class for expanded clones.

TRBJ1-5,TRBV7-9,few,-,CASSPGVLAQHF,TGTGCCAGCAGCCCCGGGGTTTTGGCCCAGCATTTT
TRBJ1-2,TRBV6-1,-,TRBD1,CASNTGGSNYGYTF,TGTGCCAGCAATACAGGGGGGAGCAACTATGGCTACACCTTC
TRBJ2-1,TRBV28,-,-,CASSLPLSSGLYNEQFF,TGTGCCAGCAGTTTACCCTTGTCCAGCGGGCTTTACAATGAGCAGTTCTTC
TRBJ2-7,TRBV4-3,-,TRBD1,CASSQEGTGRREQYF,TGCGCCAGCAGCCAAGAGGGGACAGGGAGGCGAGAGCAGTACTTC
TRBJ1-2,TRBV6-5,-,-,CASSYSQATGGYGYTF,TGTGCCAGCAGTTACTCGCAGGCTACCGGGGGCTATGGCTACACCTTC
TRBJ2-2,TRBV19,-,-,CASNNYRARMNTGELFF,TGTGCCAGTAACAATTACAGGGCCAGAATGAACACCGGGGAGCTGTTTTTT
TRBJ2-1,TRBV7-5,-,-,CARSLHRREDEQFF,TGTGCCAGAAGCCTCCACAGGAGGGAAGATGAGCAGTTCTTC
TRBJ2-2,TRBV28,-,-,CASSLTVHIVEGELFF,TGTGCCAGCAGTTTAACAGTACATATTGTGGAAGGGGAGCTGTTTTTT
TRBJ2-7,TRBV5-1,-,TRBD1,CASSFGPGQNTYEQYF,TGCGCCAGCAGCTTCGGACCGGGACAGAACACCTACGAGCAGTACTTC
TRBJ1-6,TRBV5-6,few,-,CASSSGQGYFLHF,TGTGCCAGCAGCTCCGGACAAGGGTATTTTCTCCACTTT
TRBJ2-5,TRBV5-1,-,TRBD2,CASSLGLAGARETQYF,TGCGCCAGCAGCCTCGGACTAGCGGGAGCGCGAGAGACCCAGTACTTC
TRBJ2-3,TRBV5-4,-,TRBD2,CASSSGGATDTQYF,TGTGCCAGCAGCTCGGGGGGGGCCACAGATACGCAGTATTTT
TRBJ2-1,TRBV19,-,TRBD2,CASSRGGLDEQFF,TGTGCCAGTAGTCGGGGGGGGCTAGATGAGCAGTTCTTC
TRBJ2-2,TRBV14,-,TRBD1,CASSRQGAGELFF,TGTGCCAGCAGCCGACAGGGAGCCGGGGAGCTGTTTTTT
TRBJ2-5,TRBV7-3,-,TRBD2,CASSDKRAQLKTSGDETQYF,TGTGCCAGCAGCGATAAACGGGCGCAACTTAAGACTAGCGGGGACGAGACCCAGTACTTC
TRBJ2-1,TRBV7-9,-,TRBD1,CASSPGTGHDNEQFF,TGTGCCAGCAGCCCCGGGACAGGACATGACAATGAGCAGTTCTTC
TRBJ2-1,TRBV27,once,-,CASSRLGAGNEQLF,TGTGCCAGCAGCCGGTTAGGGGCAGGGAATGAGCAGCTCTTC